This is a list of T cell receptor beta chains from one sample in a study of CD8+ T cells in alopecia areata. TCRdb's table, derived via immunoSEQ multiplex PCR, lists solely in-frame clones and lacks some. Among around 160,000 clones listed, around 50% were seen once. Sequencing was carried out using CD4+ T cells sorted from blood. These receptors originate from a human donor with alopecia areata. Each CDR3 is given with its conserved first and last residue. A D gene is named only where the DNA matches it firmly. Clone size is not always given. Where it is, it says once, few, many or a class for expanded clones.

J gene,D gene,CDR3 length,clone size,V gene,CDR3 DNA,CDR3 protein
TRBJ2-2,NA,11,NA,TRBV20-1,TGCAGTGCTAGGGGGACCGGGGAGCTGTTTTTT,CSARGTGELFF
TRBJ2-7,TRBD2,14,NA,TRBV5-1,TGCGCCAGCAGTCCACGGGAGGGCTACTACGAGCAGTACTTC,CASSPREGYYEQYF
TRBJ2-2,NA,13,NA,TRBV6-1,TGTGCCAGCAGTGAGGCCCGCACCGGGGAGCTGTTTTTT,CASSEARTGELFF
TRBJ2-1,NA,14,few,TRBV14,TGTGCCAGCAGCCCGGGGGTAGCCTACAATGAGCAGTTCTTC,CASSPGVAYNEQFF
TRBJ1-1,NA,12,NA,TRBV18,TGTGCCAGCGCCAGTGACAGTCCTGAAGCTTTCTTT,CASASDSPEAFF
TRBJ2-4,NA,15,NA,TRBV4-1,TGCGCCAGCAGCCAAGTGGGCAGGTCCAAAAACATTCAGTACTTC,CASSQVGRSKNIQYF
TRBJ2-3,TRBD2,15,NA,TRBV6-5,TGTGCCAGCAGACGACTAGCGGGAGGTACAGATACGCAGTATTTT,CASRRLAGGTDTQYF
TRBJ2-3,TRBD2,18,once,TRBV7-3,TGTGCCAGCAGCTCGCCGGGACTAGCGGGAGGGCCCTCAGATACGCAGTATTTT,CASSSPGLAGGPSDTQYF
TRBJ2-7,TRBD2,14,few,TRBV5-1,TGCGCCAGCAGCTTCCAACTAGCGGGGACCGAGCAGTACTTC,CASSFQLAGTEQYF
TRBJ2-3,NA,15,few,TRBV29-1,TGCAGCGTTGTCGTCGGGGGCGCGTTCACAGATACGCAGTATTTT,CSVVVGGAFTDTQYF
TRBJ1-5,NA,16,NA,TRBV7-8,TGTGCCAGCAGCTTAGTTGCCCGGGAAGGGGTCGAGCCCCAGCATTTT,CASSLVAREGVEPQHF
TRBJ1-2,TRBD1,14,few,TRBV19,TGTGCCAGTAGTGCTGGACAGGGAGGGTATGGCTACACCTTC,CASSAGQGGYGYTF
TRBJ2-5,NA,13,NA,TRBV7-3,TGTGCCAGCAGCTGGAGACAGCAAGAGACCCAGTACTTC,CASSWRQQETQYF
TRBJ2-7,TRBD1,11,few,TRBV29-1,TGCAGCGTTCGACAGGGGAACGAGCAGTACTTC,CSVRQGNEQYF
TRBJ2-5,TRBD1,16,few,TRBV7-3,TGTGCCAGCAGCTTAGGAACCGGGACAGCCCAAGAGACCCAGTACTTC,CASSLGTGTAQETQYF
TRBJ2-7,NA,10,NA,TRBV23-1,TGCGCCAGCAGTCAATCCGAGCAGTACTTC,CASSQSEQYF
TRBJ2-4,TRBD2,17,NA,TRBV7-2,TGTGCCAGCAGCTTAGTGTCTAGCGGGGTAGCCAAAAACATTCAGTACTTC,CASSLVSSGVAKNIQYF
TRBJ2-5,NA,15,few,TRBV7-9,TGTGCCAGCAGCCGGGAGCGGAGCAGGGAAGAGACCCAGTACTTC,CASSRERSREETQYF
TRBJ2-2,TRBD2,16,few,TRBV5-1,TGCGCCAGCAGCTATAGACTAGCGGGCGACACCGGGGAGCTGTTTTTT,CASSYRLAGDTGELFF
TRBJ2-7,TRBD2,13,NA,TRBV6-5,TGTGCCAGCACTAGCGGGAGAGCCTACGAGCAGTACTTC,CASTSGRAYEQYF
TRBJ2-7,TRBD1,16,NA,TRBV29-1,TGCAGCGTTGAAGGGAGAGAAGGGGGCGTTCCTTACGAGCAGTACTTC,CSVEGREGGVPYEQYF
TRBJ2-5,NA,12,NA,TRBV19,TGTGCCAGCCGGGCGGGCCAAGAGACCCAGTACTTC,CASRAGQETQYF
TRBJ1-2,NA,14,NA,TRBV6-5,TGTGCCAGCAGTTACTTCGGACGGGGCTATGGCTACACCTTC,CASSYFGRGYGYTF
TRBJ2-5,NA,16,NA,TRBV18,TGTGCCAGCTCACCAATTCCTGGGGGCCCCTCAGAGACCCAGTACTTC,CASSPIPGGPSETQYF
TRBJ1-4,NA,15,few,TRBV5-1,TGCGCCAGCAGCTCCCTCCGGGACCAAGGTTCGGAACTGTTTTTT,CASSSLRDQGSELFF
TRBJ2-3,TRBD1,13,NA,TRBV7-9,TGTGCCAGTCGGACAGGGGCTGGAGATACGCAGTATTTT,CASRTGAGDTQYF
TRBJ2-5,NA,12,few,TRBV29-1,TGCAGCGTTGAGAGGAACCAAGAGACCCAGTACTTC,CSVERNQETQYF